This TCR beta chain comes out of a study of control samples from healthy donors and cancer patients. Clones were read by immunoSEQ multiplex PCR, and TCRdb kept only the in-frame ones, dropping some. The table shows roughly 90,000 clones, with roughly four fifths occurring only once. The V gene lost 3 bases and the J gene lost 1 base, with 14 bases spanning the gap. The germline V gene has CDR1 LGHDT and CDR2 YNNKEL (reference sequence). This CDR3 is built from 16 residues. The sequence was obtained from an older woman in good health. The sample consisted of blood. The chain carries TRBV3-1 (or the pseudogene TRBV3-2) and TRBJ2-3; perhaps TRBD2 as D (6 bases). CDR3: CASSHRAGSRTDTQYF. In DNA, the CDR3 is TGTGCCAGCAGCCACCGAGCGGGTTCGCGCACAGATACGCAGTATTTT.